This is a list of T cell receptor beta chains from one sample in a study of CD8 T cells in ankylosing spondylitis. TCRdb re-called the 5' RACE reads with MiXCR, one entry per CDR3 protein. The repertoire consists of roughly 440,000 distinct CDR3 sequences, with 17% occurring once and the leading ten covering approximately 1%. Sample: blood, either unsorted or a sorted T cell fraction (not recorded which). All receptors come from a male donor with ankylosing spondylitis. CDR3s include the opening cysteine and the closing phenylalanine or tryptophan. D genes are given only for firm matches. Size is stated for part of the rows, as once, few or many counts, or as a class when the clone is expanded.

V gene: TRBV3-1
J gene: TRBJ2-7
clone size: once
D gene: .
CDR3 DNA: TGTGCCAGCAGCCGAAGCGGTAGCGGTGCCCCCAACTACGAGCAGTACTTC
CDR3 protein: CASSRSGSGAPNYEQYF

V gene: TRBV7-2
J gene: TRBJ2-5
clone size: .
D gene: .
CDR3 DNA: TGTGCCAGCAGTTTCTCCCCCGGCTTTCAAGAGACCCAGTACTTC
CDR3 protein: CASSFSPGFQETQYF

V gene: TRBV28
J gene: TRBJ2-7
clone size: few
D gene: .
CDR3 DNA: TGTGCCAGCAGTTCAGGGCCCGGGTGGGAGCAGTACTTC
CDR3 protein: CASSSGPGWEQYF

V gene: TRBV20-1
J gene: TRBJ2-1
clone size: many
D gene: .
CDR3 DNA: TGCAGTGCTAGAGATTCCCGGGGGTCCTACAATGAGCAGTTCTTC
CDR3 protein: CSARDSRGSYNEQFF

V gene: TRBV29-1
J gene: TRBJ1-2
clone size: few
D gene: .
CDR3 DNA: TGCAGCGTTGTTAGGATAGGGGTGGACTATGGCTACACCTTC
CDR3 protein: CSVVRIGVDYGYTF

V gene: TRBV7-8
J gene: TRBJ2-2
clone size: .
D gene: .
CDR3 DNA: TGTGCCAGCAGCTTAGAGCGCAGGGGTGTTTCAAAGACCTGGGAGCTGTTTTTT
CDR3 protein: CASSLERRGVSKTWELFF

V gene: TRBV2
J gene: TRBJ2-2
clone size: .
D gene: .
CDR3 DNA: TGTGCCAGCAGTGACCCCCAGGGTGGGTTCCGAAACACCGGGGAGCTGTTTTTT
CDR3 protein: CASSDPQGGFRNTGELFF

V gene: TRBV4-2
J gene: TRBJ1-4
clone size: many
D gene: .
CDR3 DNA: TGTGCCAGCAGCCAACTAACTACTGGTGGGGGCGCGGGTGAAAAACTGTTTTTT
CDR3 protein: CASSQLTTGGGAGEKLFF

V gene: TRBV28
J gene: TRBJ2-7
clone size: once
D gene: TRBD1
CDR3 DNA: TGTGCCAGCAGTTTACCCTCGGACAGGGTCCACGAGCAGTACTTC
CDR3 protein: CASSLPSDRVHEQYF

V gene: TRBV20-1
J gene: TRBJ2-1
clone size: .
D gene: TRBD2
CDR3 DNA: TGCAGTGCTAGAACCTTACTAGCGGGGCCCTACAATGAGCAGTTCTTC
CDR3 protein: CSARTLLAGPYNEQFF

V gene: TRBV5-1
J gene: TRBJ1-1
clone size: few
D gene: .
CDR3 DNA: TGCGCCAGCAGCCTCGAATCAGGGAGCACTGAAGCTTTCTTT
CDR3 protein: CASSLESGSTEAFF

V gene: TRBV2
J gene: TRBJ1-1
clone size: .
D gene: TRBD1
CDR3 DNA: TGTGCCACTACAGGGGCGAACCGTGAAGCTTTCTTT
CDR3 protein: CATTGANREAFF

V gene: TRBV12-3/TRBV12-4
J gene: TRBJ1-5
clone size: few
D gene: .
CDR3 DNA: TGTGCCAGCAGTTCGGTCGGGGGAGAGCTGCCCCAGCATTTT
CDR3 protein: CASSSVGGELPQHF

V gene: TRBV9
J gene: TRBJ2-2
clone size: .
D gene: TRBD2
CDR3 DNA: TGTGCCAGCAGCGGAATTCCGGGACTAGCGGGAGCCGGGGAGCTGTTTTTT
CDR3 protein: CASSGIPGLAGAGELFF

V gene: TRBV9
J gene: TRBJ1-1
clone size: few
D gene: .
CDR3 DNA: TGTGCCAGCAGCTCAATCACCAGGGACACTGAAGCTTTCTTT
CDR3 protein: CASSSITRDTEAFF

V gene: TRBV12-3/TRBV12-4
J gene: TRBJ1-2
clone size: .
D gene: .
CDR3 DNA: TGTGCCAGCAGGCCTGGCAGGAACTATGGCTACACCTTC
CDR3 protein: CASRPGRNYGYTF

V gene: TRBV30
J gene: TRBJ2-2
clone size: .
D gene: .
CDR3 DNA: TGTGCCTGGAGGAGGGTCGGGGAGCTGTTTTTT
CDR3 protein: CAWRRVGELFF

V gene: TRBV20-1
J gene: TRBJ2-3
clone size: many
D gene: .
CDR3 DNA: TGCAGTGTTGAAGTGAGCGGCACAGATACGCAGTATTTT
CDR3 protein: CSVEVSGTDTQYF

V gene: TRBV24-1
J gene: TRBJ2-2
clone size: .
D gene: TRBD1
CDR3 DNA: TGTGCCACCAGTGACGCCGGGACAGGAAACACCGGGGAGCTGTTTTTT
CDR3 protein: CATSDAGTGNTGELFF

V gene: TRBV20-1
J gene: TRBJ1-1
clone size: .
D gene: .
CDR3 DNA: TGCAGTGCTAGAGTTGGGGCGGGACTGAACACTGAAGCTTTCTTT
CDR3 protein: CSARVGAGLNTEAFF

V gene: TRBV20-1
J gene: TRBJ1-4
clone size: .
D gene: .
CDR3 DNA: TGCAGTGCCCCGCGGGGTGTGGGTAATGAAAAACTGTTTTTT
CDR3 protein: CSAPRGVGNEKLFF

V gene: TRBV20-1
J gene: TRBJ1-6
clone size: once
D gene: .
CDR3 DNA: TGCAGTGCTAGGTCCGGGATTAGTAATTCACCCCTCCACTTT
CDR3 protein: CSARSGISNSPLHF

V gene: TRBV5-1
J gene: TRBJ2-1
clone size: .
D gene: TRBD2
CDR3 DNA: TGCGCCAGCAGCTATGGGACTAGCGGGAGGGCGGGTGAGCAGTTCTTC
CDR3 protein: CASSYGTSGRAGEQFF

V gene: TRBV4-1
J gene: TRBJ2-1
clone size: many
D gene: TRBD2
CDR3 DNA: TGCGCCAGCAGCCAAGACAAGGGCCTAGCGGGAGTTTTAAATGAGCAGTTCTTC
CDR3 protein: CASSQDKGLAGVLNEQFF

V gene: TRBV20-1
J gene: TRBJ2-1
clone size: .
D gene: TRBD1
CDR3 DNA: TGCAGTGCTAGAGTTCGGACAGGGGGTCTCTACAATGAGCAGTTCTTC
CDR3 protein: CSARVRTGGLYNEQFF